Below, 21 T cell receptor beta chains from the same sample are listed, as sequenced in a study of blood T cell repertoires in COVID-19. Assay used: immunoSEQ multiplex PCR; TCRdb lists only in-frame clones, some missing. Among 160,000 or so clones listed, about 87% were seen once. Sequencing used peripheral blood. The receptor source for this set is a woman aged 45-65 years with acute or convalescent COVID-19.

V and J are TRBV5-4 and TRBJ2-3, with 7 bases lining up with TRBD1. This CDR3 spans 14 amino acids. CDR1 and CDR2 from the germline V gene are SGHNT and YYREEE (reference sequence). The trim removed 4 bases at V and 5 bases at J, leaving 7 bases unmatched. CDR3 amino acids: CASSTGQVQDTQYF. The CDR3 coding sequence is TGTGCCAGCAGCACCGGACAGGTTCAAGATACGCAGTATTTT.

As DNA, the CDR3 is TGTGCCAGCAGGGGACAGGGGATGGTTAATGAAAAACTGTTTTTT. The encoded protein is CASRGQGMVNEKLFF. The chain employs TRBV2 and TRBJ1-4, with 10 positions matching TRBD1. Germline CDR1 SNHLY, CDR2 FYNNEI. The CDR3 loop spans 15 amino acids. V shed 6 bases and J 4 bases; nucleotides not matched to a gene: 5.

This chain connects TRBV6-5 to TRBJ1-1; D is unclear. The length of the CDR3 is 16 residues. From germline, CDR1 is MNHEY and CDR2 SVGAGI. V was shortened by 2 bases and J by 1 base, with 14 bases between the two germline ends. The CDR3 protein is CASSYARSGGNTEAFF. The DNA for the CDR3 is TGTGCCAGCAGTTACGCAAGAAGCGGAGGGAACACTGAAGCTTTCTTT.

This clone has a handful of counts. In DNA form, the CDR3 reads TGTGCCACCAGTGATGCGACTAGCGGGAGAACAGATACGCAGTATTTT. It encodes CATSDATSGRTDTQYF. This chain links TRBV24-1 with TRBJ2-3, with 12 bases that match TRBD2. The V gene end was trimmed by 3 bases and the J gene end by 3 bases; junction bases not matched to a gene: 3. The germline V gene has CDR1 KGHDR and CDR2 SFDVKD. CDR3 length: 16 amino acids.

This chain joins TRBV2 and TRBJ1-3, with 7 nucleotides matching TRBD1. With 6 bases clipped from V and 0 bases from J, the junction kept 5 bases outside the gene matches. From germline, CDR1 is SNHLY and CDR2 FYNNEI. The CDR3 contains 15 residues. The CDR3 DNA reads TGTGCCAGCAGCACAGGGGCCCACTCTGGAAACACCATATATTTT. The encoded protein is CASSTGAHSGNTIYF.

CDR3 amino acids: CASSLKQGDQPQHF. The CDR3 DNA sequence: TGTGCCAGCAGTTTGAAACAGGGAGATCAGCCCCAGCATTTT. This chain connects TRBV6-4 to TRBJ1-5, with D possibly being TRBD1 (6 bases). Trimming shortened V by 5 bases and J by 5 bases, and 13 bases separated the two germline ends. The CDR3 has 14 residues. Germline CDR1 is MRHNA and CDR2 is SNTAGT.

The chain couples TRBV27 to TRBJ2-4, with a tentative D call TRBD2 (6 bases). CDR1 and CDR2 (germline): MNHEY, SMNVEV (reference sequence). The CDR3 is 14 amino acids. V was clipped by 6 bases and J by 7 bases, with 16 bases between them. CDR3 nucleotides: TGTGCCAGCAGCCCCCCCAAGGCGGGGAACATTCAGTACTTC. This codes for CASSPPKAGNIQYF.

The rearrangement links TRBV18 to TRBJ1-2, with 7 bases fitting TRBD1. With 6 bases clipped from V and 4 bases from J, the junction kept 14 bases outside the gene matches. The CDR3 has 16 amino acids. CDR1 and CDR2 from the germline V gene are KGHSH and LQKENI. The CDR3 loop is CASSPRTGSMGYGYTF. DNA for the CDR3: TGTGCCAGCTCTCCCAGGACAGGCTCCATGGGCTATGGCTACACCTTC.

V usage is TRBV5-1 and J usage is TRBJ2-3, with TRBD2 matching 10 bases. The CDR3 has 14 residues. V shed 4 bases and J 5 bases; nucleotides not matched to a gene: 4. Germline V gives CDR1 SGHRS, CDR2 YFSETQ. CDR3 loop: CASSNLAGVDTQYF. In DNA, the CDR3 is TGCGCCAGCAGCAACCTAGCGGGGGTAGATACGCAGTATTTT. Full variable domain (missing parts from reference TRBV5-1 and TRBJ2-3): KAGVTQTPRYLIKTRGQQVTLSCSPISGHRSVSWYQQTPGQGLQFLFEYFSETQRNKGNFPGRFSGRQFSNSRSEMNVSTLELGDSALYLCASSNLAGVDTQYFGPGTRLTVL.

The chain carries TRBV29-1 and TRBJ1-3, with 8 bases matching TRBD1. The CDR3 extends over 14 amino acids. V lost 1 base and J lost 7; bases outside the gene matches: 6. The germline gives CDR1 SQVTM, CDR2 ANQGSEA. The CDR3 bases are TGCAGCGTTGAAGCCCGGACAGGGAGTAACACCATATATTTT. This gives the protein CSVEARTGSNTIYF.

The CDR3 DNA reads TGCGCCAGCAGCCAAGATGTGGGACAGGGGGAGACCCAGTACTTC. Encoded protein: CASSQDVGQGETQYF. The V gene is TRBV4-1, the J gene TRBJ2-5; 10 nucleotides agree with TRBD1. The germline CDR1 and CDR2 sequences are MGHRA and YSYEKL. The CDR3 runs 15 residues. With 0 bases clipped from V and 5 bases from J, the junction kept 3 bases outside the gene matches.

The genes are TRBV6-5 and TRBJ2-2; 7 nucleotides match TRBD1. The CDR3 contains 15 residues. Unmatched junction bases numbered 6, after V lost 6 bases and J lost 2 bases. Germline V gene data show CDR1 as MNHEY and CDR2 as SVGAGI. The chain's CDR3 is CASSSGTANTGELFF. The CDR3 nucleotides are TGTGCCAGCAGCTCCGGGACAGCAAACACCGGGGAGCTGTTTTTT.

The CDR3 sequence is CSVVSGRTGEQYF. In DNA, the CDR3 is TGCAGCGTTGTATCAGGGAGGACCGGGGAGCAGTACTTC. The rearrangement uses TRBV29-1 and TRBJ2-7, with D possibly being TRBD2 (6 bases). V dropped 4 bases and J dropped 7 bases, with 17 bases sitting between them. The CDR3 runs to 13 residues. Germline CDR1 and CDR2: SQVTM and ANQGSEA.

This chain joins TRBV6-5 and TRBJ2-3; possible D gene TRBD2, 6 bases. Between the trimmed V and J ends, which lost 6 bases and 6 bases, there was a span of 16 bases. The CDR3 extends over 14 amino acids. Germline-derived CDR1 and CDR2 are MNHEY and SVGAGI. CDR3 in amino acids: CASSQLALPDTQYF. The CDR3 DNA reads TGTGCCAGCAGCCAACTAGCTCTCCCCGATACGCAGTATTTT.

The gene calls are TRBV23-1 and TRBJ2-1; perhaps TRBD2 as D (6 bases). TRBV23-1 counts as an open reading frame of uncertain function. This CDR3 has 17 residues. V lost 2 bases, J lost 0 bases, and 14 bases lay in between. For the CDR3, the DNA is TGCGCCAGCAGTCAAGGAGGGTTGCGCCGCTCCTACAATGAGCAGTTCTTC. Its protein is CASSQGGLRRSYNEQFF.

The chain employs TRBV4-2 and TRBJ1-5; TRBD1 matches 9 bases. The CDR3 totals 15 residues. The germline CDR1 and CDR2 sequences are LGHNA and YNFKEQ. The junction had 10 bases not matched to a gene; V was cut back by 4 bases and J by 9 bases. CDR3 DNA sequence: TGTGCCAGCAGCCGAGTACAGGGGGCGCAGGGGCCCCAGCATTTT. This sequence encodes CASSRVQGAQGPQHF.

V and J are TRBV5-5 and TRBJ1-4; 7 bases agree with TRBD1. The V segment lost 4 bases and the J segment 0 bases; nucleotides outside the gene matches: 6. In germline, CDR1 is SGHKS, CDR2 YYEKEE (reference sequence). The CDR3 contains 16 residues. CDR3 region: CASSGVGTATNEKLFF. The CDR3 nucleotides read TGTGCCAGCAGCGGGGTAGGGACAGCAACTAATGAAAAACTGTTTTTT.

The chain couples TRBV7-9 to TRBJ1-6, with 9 bases matching TRBD1. Germline CDR1 SEHNR, CDR2 FQNEAQ (reference sequence). This CDR3 comprises 15 residues. V dropped 5 bases and J dropped 8; count of bases not matched to a gene: 7. CDR3 amino acids: CASSPRTGADSPLHF. The DNA for the CDR3 is TGTGCCAGCAGCCCAAGGACAGGGGCGGATTCACCCCTCCACTTT. The whole variable domain, filled in from reference TRBV7-9 and TRBJ1-6, reads DTGVSQNPRHKITKRGQNVTFRCDPISEHNRLYWYRQTLGQGPEFLTYFQNEAQLEKSRLLSDRFSAERPKGSFSTLEIQRTEQGDSAMYLCASSPRTGADSPLHFGNGTRLTVT.

This chain uses TRBV30 with TRBJ1-5; 10 nucleotides line up with TRBD1. This CDR3 is built from 15 residues. Unmatched junction bases numbered 7, after V lost 1 base and J lost 7 bases. CDR1 and CDR2 (germline): GTSNPN, SVGIG (reference sequence). The CDR3 DNA reads TGTGCCTGGAGTGCGACAGGGGGCGGGGGCCAGCCCCAGCATTTT. It codes for CAWSATGGGGQPQHF.

The chain links TRBV4-3 to TRBJ2-3, with 11 bases that match TRBD1. This CDR3 has 15 residues. J lost 4 bases, V lost 1 base, and 1 base had no gene match. CDR1 LGHNA and CDR2 YSLEER come from the germline V gene. The CDR3 region is CASSQGDRGADTQYF. The CDR3 DNA sequence: TGCGCCAGCAGCCAAGGGGACAGGGGGGCAGATACGCAGTATTTT.

The rearrangement links TRBV29-1 to TRBJ2-7, with D unclear. Germline V gene lookup returns CDR1 SQVTM and CDR2 ANQGSEA. The V and J ends lost 4 bases and 5 bases respectively, with 12 bases between them. The CDR3 loop spans 12 amino acids. The CDR3 sequence is CSVVPGFDEQYF. The CDR3 DNA reads as TGCAGCGTTGTGCCCGGGTTTGACGAGCAGTACTTC.